Below are 10 T cell receptor beta chains sequenced from a single sample in a study of T cell responses to AZD1222 COVID-19 vaccine. The data were produced by immunoSEQ multiplex PCR, yet TCRdb's version contains in-frame clones alone and is incomplete. Here the sample spans some 150,000 clones, roughly 90% being singletons. Source: peripheral blood, taken 28 days after the second AZD1222 dose. Source of these receptors: an adult who received the AZD1222 COVID-19 vaccine.

Only one count was recorded for this clone. This chain joins TRBV10-3 and TRBJ1-2, with D uncertain. Germline values: CDR1 ENHRY, CDR2 SYGVKD. V was pared by 0 bases and J by 5 bases, with 7 bases between. The length of the CDR3 is 13 residues. The CDR3 nucleotides read TGTGCCATCAGTGAGTCGGGCCTTTATGGCTACACCTTC. Encoded protein: CAISESGLYGYTF.

The chain's CDR3 is CASSYSGQGITDTQYF. DNA of the CDR3: TGTGCCAGCAGTTACTCAGGACAGGGGATTACAGATACGCAGTATTTT. The rearrangement uses TRBV6-5 and TRBJ2-3; 9 nucleotides agree with TRBD1. With 0 bases clipped from V and 3 bases from J, the junction kept 4 bases outside the gene matches. Germline lookup yields CDR1 MNHEY and CDR2 SVGAGI. This CDR3 is built from 16 residues.

The V call is TRBV5-1, the J call TRBJ1-2; TRBD1 might be the D (5 bases). The germline V gene has CDR1 SGHRS and CDR2 YFSETQ. V gave up 3 bases and J gave up 8 bases, with 11 bases separating them. The CDR3 runs 12 residues. The CDR3 protein is CASSSEGYGYTF. In DNA form, the CDR3 reads TGCGCCAGCAGCTCGGAGGGGTACGGCTACACCTTC.

This sequence joins TRBV5-1 and TRBJ1-1; unclear D gene. Trimming shortened V by 4 bases and J by 1 base, and 8 bases separated the two germline ends. Germline loops: CDR1 SGHRS, CDR2 YFSETQ. CDR3 size: 13 residues. Here the CDR3 reads CASSEAPNTEAFF. The CDR3 coding sequence is TGCGCCAGCAGCGAGGCACCGAACACTGAAGCTTTCTTT.

The CDR3, as DNA: TGTGCCAGCACCGCATTTCCCCCCCCTAGCAATGAGCAGTTCTTC. This sequence encodes CASTAFPPPSNEQFF. This sequence joins TRBV7-2 and TRBJ2-1; D not resolved. The CDR3 extends over 15 amino acids. CDR1 is SGHTA and CDR2 is FQGNSA in the germline V gene. V lost 7 bases and J lost 6, with 19 bases in between.

V gene TRBV18 combines with J gene TRBJ1-1; D is unresolved. This CDR3 region has 13 residues. Germline lookup yields CDR1 KGHSH and CDR2 LQKENI. V was trimmed by 5 bases and J by 1 base, leaving 8 bases between them. CDR3 region: CASSSDGNTEAFF. CDR3 nucleotide sequence: TGTGCCAGCTCATCGGACGGGAACACTGAAGCTTTCTTT.

The chain joins TRBV30 to TRBJ1-4; 7 nucleotides align to TRBD1. The V gene's germline CDR1 is GTSNPN and CDR2 SVGIG (reference sequence). The CDR3 contains 15 residues. The J segment lost 8 bases and the V segment lost 0 bases, leaving 9 bases of the junction unmatched. DNA for the CDR3: TGTGCCTGGAGTGTATCCCCAGGGGGATCGGAAAAACTGTTTTTT. Translating gives CAWSVSPGGSEKLFF. The full variable domain, completed using reference TRBV30 and TRBJ1-4, is SQTIHQWPATLVQPVGSPLSLECTVEGTSNPNLYWYRQAAGRGLQLLFYSVGIGQISSEVPQNLSASRPQDRQFILSSKKLLLSDSGFYLCAWSVSPGGSEKLFFGSGTQLSVL.

The chain carries TRBV5-5 and TRBJ1-2, with TRBD1 as a possible D gene (5 bases). Germline CDR1 and CDR2: SGHKS and YYEKEE (reference sequence). The CDR3 sequence is 14 residues long. Trimming shortened V by 4 bases and J by 7 bases, and 17 bases separated the two germline ends. CDR3 bases: TGTGCCAGCAGCGGGGACCATCTCAGGGCTGGCTACACCTTC. Protein: CASSGDHLRAGYTF.

This chain uses TRBV18 with TRBJ1-5, with 7 bases lining up with TRBD1. Germline trimming cut 2 bases from V and 4 bases from J; bases unmatched to any gene: 5. CDR3 length: 15 amino acids. Germline CDR1 and CDR2: KGHSH and LQKENI. The CDR3 region is CASSPRTGENQPQHF. CDR3 DNA: TGTGCCAGCTCACCAAGGACAGGCGAAAATCAGCCCCAGCATTTT.

This chain joins TRBV5-1 and TRBJ1-1; 8 bases are a match to TRBD1. There are 16 residues in the CDR3. V lost 2 bases, J lost 3 bases, and 9 bases stayed unmatched. The germline gives CDR1 SGHRS, CDR2 YFSETQ. Written as DNA, the CDR3 is TGCGCCAGCAGCTTTGGGACAGGCAATGGGGACACTGAAGCTTTCTTT. Encoded protein: CASSFGTGNGDTEAFF.